This TCR beta chain comes out of a study of blood T cell repertoires in COVID-19. In terms of age and location, participants ranged from roughly 18 to 100 years and lived in 24 US areas. Assay used: immunoSEQ multiplex PCR; TCRdb lists only in-frame clones, some missing. The sample comprises around 290,000 clones, 80% to 95% of which are singletons, and 1% to 1.3% rests with the top ten. V lost 3 bases and J 4 bases, leaving 9 bases between the germline ends. CDR3 length equals 13 residues. In germline, CDR1 is SEHNR, CDR2 FQNEAQ (reference sequence). The V and J genes are TRBV7-9 and TRBJ1-1; a weak D match, TRBD1 (5 bases). The sequenced sample was PBMCs or T cells enriched from blood (not recorded which). This TCR came from a woman in her thirties who had recovered from COVID-19. CDR3 nucleotide sequence: TGTGCCAGCAGCTTTGGGGGGAGCACTGAAGCTTTCTTT. It yields the protein CASSFGGSTEAFF.